This record looks at one T cell receptor (beta chain) sequence and its context. Its antigen is undetermined. With 3 bases clipped from V and 5 bases from J, the junction kept 9 bases outside the gene matches. Germline lookup yields CDR1 MNHEY and CDR2 SMNVEV (reference sequence). The CDR3 contains 16 residues. The record originates from a study of cytomegalovirus exposure and HLA in healthy donors. Across the whole study: The 120 validation repertoires used the same platform as the roughly 670 first-cohort repertoires (as reported by a later analysis). Findings and caveats of the study: Subsequent analysis showed first-cohort TCR clusters tending to co-occur in some 120 validation repertoires. Cytomegalovirus-associated TCR beta chains were listed, numbering some 180.

Assay: immunoSEQ multiplex PCR; the TCRdb copy retains only in-frame clones and omits some. The table shows a few hundred thousand clones, with almost 90% occurring only once. The receptor was isolated from a woman under 30 in good health and CMV-seronegative. The sample taken for sequencing was PBMCs. This sequence joins TRBV27 and TRBJ2-3; TRBD2 matches 9 bases. Written as DNA, the CDR3 is TGTGCCAGCAGTTTCGCCGCGGGGGGGCTAATAGATACGCAGTATTTT. As protein: CASSFAAGGLIDTQYF.